This TCR beta chain was identified during a study of T cell repertoires in cytomegalovirus infection. Study-wide context: Public TCR beta signatures marked donors with CMV infection and the matching HLA.

As concerns this clonotype: Antigen unknown.

V lost 7 bases and J 0 bases, leaving 12 bases between the germline ends. CDR1 and CDR2 from the germline V gene are SQVTM and ANQGSEA. This CDR3 is 13 amino acids long. MiXCR, run by TCRdb on the reads, gives a single entry per CDR3 protein. This sample has roughly 250,000 distinct CDR3 sequences, with around an eighth found just once. Points from the study as a whole: People with CMV and the relevant HLA were identified by cumulative public TCR beta family frequency. HLA-C-restricted TCR beta clonotypes specific for CMV led the ex vivo response.

Source material: PBMCs. This chain links TRBV29-1 with TRBJ1-1; D perhaps matches TRBD1 (6 bases). This receptor was taken from a human donor in good health (CMV status not recorded). Some clones in this sample may be carry-over from other donors' samples. The CDR3 nucleotides are TGCAGCGCCTCCGGGACACTGAACACTGAAGCTTTCTTT. It is translated as CSASGTLNTEAFF.